Below, 7 T cell receptor beta chains from the same sample are listed, as sequenced in a study of T cells in Graves' hyperthyroidism and ophthalmopathy. Regions amplified from RNA transcripts were the TCR beta CDR3 regions. The TCR CDR3 was amplified in a first-round RT-PCR using the HTBI primer set. TCRdb used MiXCR to reprocess the multiplex PCR reads, holding one entry per CDR3 protein. Seen here are roughly 400,000 distinct CDR3 sequences, approximately 15% observed once, and the top ten hold 25% to 35%. Sequencing used blood. The receptor set was obtained from a woman aged 18-35 years with Graves' hyperthyroidism that later progressed to Graves' ophthalmopathy.

This clonotype was picked up a small number of times. The chain couples TRBV20-1 to TRBJ1-4, with 10 nucleotides matching TRBD1. This CDR3 is 15 amino acids long. The trim removed 0 bases at V and 8 bases at J, leaving 6 bases unmatched. The germline V gene encodes CDR1 DFQATT and CDR2 SNEGSKA (reference sequence). The CDR3 sequence is CSARDGDRGREKLFF. The CDR3 DNA follows: TGCAGTGCTAGAGATGGGGACAGGGGTAGAGAAAAACTGTTTTTT.

This clonotype was detected a few times. The chain uses TRBV7-2 and TRBJ1-2, with D maybe TRBD1 (6 bases). This CDR3 spans 19 amino acids. V was clipped by 1 base and J by 6 bases, with 27 bases between them. In germline, CDR1 is SGHTA, CDR2 FQGNSA. The CDR3 here is CASSLGGKGAVGDTNGYTF. As DNA, the CDR3 is TGTGCCAGCAGCTTAGGGGGGAAAGGTGCGGTAGGGGACACCAATGGCTACACCTTC.

This clonotype was counted at least ten times. In DNA form, the CDR3 reads TGTGCCAGCAGCAACGACAGGGAGAATGAAAAACTGTTTTTT. The encoded protein is CASSNDRENEKLFF. The V gene is TRBV28, the J gene TRBJ1-4; 7 nucleotides agree with TRBD1. The V gene end was trimmed by 6 bases and the J gene end by 5 bases; junction bases not matched to a gene: 6. The length of the CDR3 is 14 residues. Looked up from germline, CDR1 is MDHEN and CDR2 is SYDVKM.

The chain carries TRBV12-3 or TRBV12-4 and TRBJ1-5; D remains unclear. Trimming removed 8 bases from V and 1 base from J, with 6 bases in between. CDR3 length: 12 residues. In DNA form, the CDR3 reads TGTGCCAGCGGTGGCAGCAATCAGCCCCAGCATTTT. Its protein product is CASGGSNQPQHF.

This clonotype was recorded at least ten times. The V and J genes are TRBV6-2 or TRBV6-3 and TRBJ2-3; no clear D gene. The germline V and J ends were trimmed by 6 bases and 2 bases, with 18 bases remaining between them. The CDR3 loop spans 16 amino acids. Germline loops: CDR1 MNHEY, CDR2 SVGEGT. The CDR3 is CASRRPGYLPTDTQYF. The CDR3 DNA is TGTGCCAGCAGACGACCGGGCTACCTCCCCACAGATACGCAGTATTTT.

This clonotype showed up many times. The chain employs TRBV7-2 and TRBJ1-3, with a weak D call TRBD1 (5 bases). CDR1 is SGHTA, CDR2 FQGNSA, per germline. V was trimmed by 5 bases and J by 2 bases, leaving 13 bases between them. The CDR3 has 15 residues. The CDR3 DNA follows: TGTGCCAGCAGCAACCGGGGGGGGGCTGGAAACACCATATATTTT. Translating it yields CASSNRGGAGNTIYF.

The CDR3 loop is CAISPGTGLESPLHF. The DNA of the CDR3 is TGTGCCATCAGTCCTGGGACAGGCTTAGAATCACCCCTCCACTTT. This rearrangement joins TRBV10-3 to TRBJ1-6, with 8 bases aligning to TRBD1. The J segment lost 10 bases and the V segment lost 5 bases, leaving 10 bases of the junction unmatched. The CDR3 sequence is 15 residues long. Germline CDR1 and CDR2: ENHRY and SYGVKD.